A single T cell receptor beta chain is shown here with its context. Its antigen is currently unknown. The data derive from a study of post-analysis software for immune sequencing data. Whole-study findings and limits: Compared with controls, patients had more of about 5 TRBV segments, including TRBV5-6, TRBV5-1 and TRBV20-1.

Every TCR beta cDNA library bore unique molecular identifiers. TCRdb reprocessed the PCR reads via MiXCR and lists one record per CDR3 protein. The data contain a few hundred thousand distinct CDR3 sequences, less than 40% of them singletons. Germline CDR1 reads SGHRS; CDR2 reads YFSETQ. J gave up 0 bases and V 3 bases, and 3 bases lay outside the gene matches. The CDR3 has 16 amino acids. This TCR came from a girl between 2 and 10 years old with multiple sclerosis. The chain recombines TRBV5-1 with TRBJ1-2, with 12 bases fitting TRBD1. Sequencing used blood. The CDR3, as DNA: TGCGCCAGCAGCTCGGGACAGGGGGCCGCTAACTATGGCTACACCTTC. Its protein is CASSSGQGAANYGYTF.